The 22 T cell receptor beta chains below were found in one sample sequenced in a study of shared clonotypes between healthy human individuals. TCRdb keeps only in-frame clones here, not all; method: immunoSEQ multiplex PCR. The sample records about 2 million clones, around 95% being singletons. The sequenced material came from naive CD4+ T cells sorted from blood. Subset indicated: CD45RA+ positively selected. The receptor source for this set is a man aged 18 to 29 in good health.

This sequence joins TRBV10-2 and TRBJ2-2, with 8 positions matching TRBD1. CDR1 WSHSY and CDR2 SAAADI come from the germline V gene. Trimming removed 7 bases from V and 2 bases from J; junction bases left unmatched: 21. This CDR3 contains 20 residues. The CDR3 spells CASTPLRDRWAQFNTGELFF. CDR3 nucleotide sequence: TGCGCCAGCACCCCCCTGCGGGACAGGTGGGCCCAATTTAACACCGGGGAGCTGTTTTTT.

V is TRBV7-3 and J is TRBJ2-7; TRBD2 might be the D (6 bases). This CDR3 comprises 13 residues. V was clipped by 5 bases and J by 6 bases, with 14 bases between them. CDR1 is SGHTA, CDR2 FQGTGA, per germline. CDR3 amino acids: CASSHTGGFEQYF. CDR3 sequence (DNA): TGTGCCAGCAGCCATACTGGGGGGTTCGAGCAGTACTTC.

The J gene is TRBJ2-6, the V gene TRBV7-8, with D uncertain. The V end was cut by 1 base, the J end by 2 bases, with 6 bases between. The CDR3 extends over 15 amino acids. Germline V gene lookup returns CDR1 SGHVS and CDR2 FQNEAQ. The CDR3: CASSLGGAGANVLTF. CDR3 nucleotide sequence: TGTGCCAGCAGCTTAGGGGGTGCTGGGGCCAACGTCCTGACTTTC.

CDR3 sequence (DNA): TGTGCCAGCAGTGAAATCGTCCGGGCGGGAGGCTACACCTTC. It is translated as CASSEIVRAGGYTF. The rearrangement joins TRBV2 to TRBJ1-2; D unclear. The germline gives CDR1 SNHLY, CDR2 FYNNEI. The CDR3 has 14 residues. The germline V and J ends were trimmed by 2 bases and 8 bases, with 15 bases remaining between them.

The chain is built from TRBV7-9 and TRBJ1-5; D gene uncertain. V lost 1 base and J 2 bases, leaving 12 bases between the germline ends. CDR1 is SEHNR, CDR2 FQNEAQ, per germline (reference sequence). This CDR3 contains 16 residues. The CDR3 coding sequence is TGTGCCAGCAGCTTAGGTGCGGACTCTGGCAATCAGCCCCAGCATTTT. This codes for CASSLGADSGNQPQHF.

The chain combines TRBV15 with TRBJ2-7; D gene ambiguous. Trimming took 8 bases from V and 3 from J, leaving 17 bases between them. The length of the CDR3 is 14 residues. Germline loops: CDR1 LNHNV, CDR2 YYDKDF (reference sequence). CDR3 in DNA: TGTGCCACCTCCCGTGGTTTGGGGATCTACGAGCAGTACTTC. It codes for CATSRGLGIYEQYF.

This chain connects TRBV6-6 to TRBJ2-3; D remains unclear. Germline V gene sequence: CDR1 MNHNY, CDR2 SVGAGI (reference sequence). The V end lost 10 bases, the J end lost 3 bases, and 11 bases lay between the germline ends. The CDR3 loop spans 12 amino acids. Here the CDR3 reads CATTMMTDTQYF. The CDR3 DNA reads as TGTGCCACCACTATGATGACAGATACGCAGTATTTT.

This rearrangement joins TRBV10-2 to TRBJ1-2; 7 nucleotides line up with TRBD1. CDR1 and CDR2 from the germline V gene are WSHSY and SAAADI. Trimming took 4 bases from V and 0 from J; bases not matched to a gene: 2. This CDR3 has 14 amino acids. The CDR3 DNA follows: TGCGCCAGCAGTGCCGGACAGGCTAACTATGGCTACACCTTC. This codes for CASSAGQANYGYTF.

The chain recombines TRBV29-1 with TRBJ2-7; 10 bases fit TRBD1. The V segment lost 6 bases and the J segment 3 bases; nucleotides outside the gene matches: 5. CDR1 is SQVTM, CDR2 ANQGSEA, per germline. CDR3 size: 13 residues. The chain's CDR3 is CSVPGQGNYEQYF. CDR3 sequence (DNA): TGCAGCGTACCGGGACAGGGGAACTACGAGCAGTACTTC.

For this clone: Other DNA sequences in the same sample also yield this CDR3. The rearrangement joins TRBV6-6 to TRBJ1-5, with D tentatively TRBD1 (5 bases). Trimming removed 2 bases at V and 3 bases at J, with 8 bases between. Germline lookup yields CDR1 MNHNY and CDR2 SVGAGI (reference sequence). The CDR3 spans 14 residues. The CDR3 region has the DNA TGTGCCAGCAGTTACGGGGGGGACAATCAGCCCCAGCATTTT. Its translation: CASSYGGDNQPQHF.

This clone was detected only a few times. The rearrangement links TRBV30 to TRBJ2-2, with a tentative D call TRBD1 (5 bases). The CDR3 spans 16 residues. Germline lookup yields CDR1 GTSNPN and CDR2 SVGIG (reference sequence). Trimming removed 0 bases from V and 5 bases from J, with 16 bases in between. The chain's CDR3 is CAWSVLGALGTGELFF. In nucleotides, the CDR3 is TGTGCCTGGAGTGTACTTGGGGCCCTGGGGACCGGGGAGCTGTTTTTT.

The V and J genes are TRBV19 and TRBJ1-6; 7 nucleotides agree with TRBD1. Germline trimming cut 3 bases from V and 10 bases from J; bases unmatched to any gene: 15. CDR3 length: 17 amino acids. Per the germline V gene, CDR1 is LNHDA and CDR2 is SQIVND (reference sequence). The DNA of the CDR3 is TGTGCCAGTAGTATCGGACAGGCCCCTATTGGTGTATCACCCCTCCACTTT. This sequence encodes CASSIGQAPIGVSPLHF.

The rearrangement uses TRBV6-6 and TRBJ1-5; D is unresolved. The CDR3 length is 12 residues. Germline CDR1 and CDR2: MNHNY and SVGAGI (reference sequence). The V end lost 4 bases, the J end lost 4 bases, and 5 bases lay between the germline ends. CDR3 sequence reads: CASSFRNQPQHF. The CDR3 DNA follows: TGTGCCAGCAGTTTCAGAAATCAGCCCCAGCATTTT.

The V call is TRBV2, the J call TRBJ2-5; perhaps D is TRBD1 or TRBD2 (5 bases each). CDR1 SNHLY and CDR2 FYNNEI come from the germline V gene. Trimming removed 0 bases at V and 4 bases at J, with 12 bases between. The CDR3 is made up of 15 amino acids. The CDR3 reads CASSEAAGRGETQYF. In DNA, the CDR3 is TGTGCCAGCAGTGAAGCGGCAGGGAGAGGAGAGACCCAGTACTTC.

The chain is built from TRBV5-4 and TRBJ1-4; D is unresolved. Per germline, CDR1 SGHNT and CDR2 YYREEE (reference sequence). CDR3 length: 13 amino acids. Trimming pared 4 bases from V and 4 bases from J, leaving 8 bases between. CDR3 in amino acids: CASSEGRNEKLFF. As DNA, the CDR3 is TGTGCCAGCAGCGAAGGCCGTAATGAAAAACTGTTTTTT.

V usage is TRBV7-8 and J usage is TRBJ2-7; D may correspond to TRBD1 or TRBD2 (5 bases each). Germline-derived CDR1 and CDR2 are SGHVS and FQNEAQ. The V gene lost 3 bases and the J gene lost 3 bases, with 15 bases spanning the gap. CDR3 length: 15 residues. Here the CDR3 DNA reads TGTGCCAGCAGCTTCGGGGCCCAGGGATACTACGAGCAGTACTTC. It is translated as CASSFGAQGYYEQYF.

Comment on this clone: The junction and the germline gene differ at one end; a read error may be behind it. This chain links TRBV10-2 with TRBJ1-5; D is unclear. This CDR3 contains 14 residues. Germline V gene sequence: CDR1 WSHSY, CDR2 SAAADI. CDR3 in DNA: TGTGCCAGCAGCCGCTTCGGGTCGGATCAGCCCCAGCATTTT. This sequence encodes CASSRFGSDQPQHF.

V and J are TRBV2 and TRBJ2-2, with D tentatively TRBD1 or TRBD2 (5 bases each). This CDR3 region has 13 residues. V lost 8 bases and J 6 bases, leaving 13 bases between the germline ends. Looked up from germline, CDR1 is SNHLY and CDR2 is FYNNEI. The CDR3 DNA follows: TGTGCCAGCGGGACCGAATACCCCGGGGAGCTGTTTTTT. It is translated as CASGTEYPGELFF.

V and J are TRBV5-6 and TRBJ2-1, with a tentative D call TRBD1 (5 bases). The germline V gene has CDR1 SGHDT and CDR2 YYEEEE. Trimming shortened V by 3 bases and J by 7 bases, and 11 bases separated the two germline ends. The CDR3 runs to 13 residues. The CDR3 DNA reads TGTGCCAGCAGCTGGGGCAGGGCGAATGAGCAGTTCTTC. As protein: CASSWGRANEQFF. The entire variable domain, with the rest obtained from reference TRBV5-6 and TRBJ2-1, is as follows: DAGVTQSPTHLIKTRGQQVTLRCSPKSGHDTVSWYQQALGQGPQFIFQYYEEEERQRGNFPDRFSGHQFPNYSSELNVNALLLGDSALYLCASSWGRANEQFFGPGTRLTVL.

The chain links TRBV5-1 to TRBJ2-2; the match to TRBD2 covers 14 bases. Germline values: CDR1 SGHRS, CDR2 YFSETQ. CDR3 length equals 16 residues. With 4 bases clipped from V and 6 bases from J, the junction kept 5 bases outside the gene matches. This CDR3 is CASSPPGLAGAGELFF. CDR3 bases: TGCGCCAGCAGCCCCCCGGGACTAGCGGGAGCCGGGGAGCTGTTTTTT.

The count of this clone is one. This chain uses TRBV27 with TRBJ1-4, with D possibly being TRBD1 (5 bases). This CDR3 has 13 residues. V was pared by 5 bases and J by 10 bases, with 14 bases between. Germline CDR1 MNHEY, CDR2 SMNVEV (reference sequence). The CDR3 DNA is TGTGCCAGCAGTGGGACGGAGGCAAGAAAACTGTTTTTT. Translation gives CASSGTEARKLFF. The full variable domain, with the rest looked up from reference TRBV27 and TRBJ1-4, is EAQVTQNPRYLITVTGKKLTVTCSQNMNHEYMSWYRQDPGLGLRQIYYSMNVEVTDKGDVPEGYKVSRKEKRNFPLILESPSPNQTSLYFCASSGTEARKLFFGSGTQLSVL.

DNA of the CDR3: TGTGCCAGCAGTGAATATCGGATCGGACAGAAACACGAGCAGTACTTC. Protein product: CASSEYRIGQKHEQYF. The chain carries TRBV25-1 and TRBJ2-7, with a possible D match to TRBD1 (6 bases). Germline CDR1 MGHDK, CDR2 SYGVNS. This CDR3 contains 16 residues. Trimming took off 0 bases at V and 5 bases at J, with 17 bases between the two ends.